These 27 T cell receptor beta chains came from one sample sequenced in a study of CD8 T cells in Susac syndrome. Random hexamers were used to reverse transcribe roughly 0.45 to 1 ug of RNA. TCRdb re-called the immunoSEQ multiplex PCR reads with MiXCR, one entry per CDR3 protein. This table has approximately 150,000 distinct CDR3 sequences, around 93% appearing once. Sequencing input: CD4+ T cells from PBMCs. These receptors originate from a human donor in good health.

CDR3 in DNA: TGCGCCACTGGAGGCGGGGACAGGAGAATCTACGAGCAGTACTTC. Residues: CATGGGDRRIYEQYF. This chain uses TRBV5-1 with TRBJ2-7, with 8 bases matching TRBD1. The CDR3 runs to 15 residues. V lost 9 bases, J lost 3 bases, and 14 bases stayed unmatched. CDR1 is SGHRS, CDR2 YFSETQ, per germline.

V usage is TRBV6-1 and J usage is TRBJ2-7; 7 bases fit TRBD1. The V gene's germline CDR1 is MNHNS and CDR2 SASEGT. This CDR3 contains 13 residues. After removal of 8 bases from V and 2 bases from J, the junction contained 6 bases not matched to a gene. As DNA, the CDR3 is TGTGCCAGCTTATCCGGGACAGCCTACGAGCAGTACTTC. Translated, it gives CASLSGTAYEQYF.

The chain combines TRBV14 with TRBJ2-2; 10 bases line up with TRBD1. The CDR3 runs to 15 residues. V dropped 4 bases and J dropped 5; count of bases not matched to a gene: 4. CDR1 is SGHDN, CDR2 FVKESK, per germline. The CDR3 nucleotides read TGTGCCAGCAGCCGTCCGGGACAGGGGACCGGGGAGCTGTTTTTT. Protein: CASSRPGQGTGELFF.

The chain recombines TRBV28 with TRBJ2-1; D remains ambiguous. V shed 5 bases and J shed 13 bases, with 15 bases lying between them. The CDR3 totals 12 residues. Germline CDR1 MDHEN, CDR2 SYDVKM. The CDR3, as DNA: TGTGCCAGCAGTATCATGACCCAAGGACAGTTCTTC. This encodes CASSIMTQGQFF.

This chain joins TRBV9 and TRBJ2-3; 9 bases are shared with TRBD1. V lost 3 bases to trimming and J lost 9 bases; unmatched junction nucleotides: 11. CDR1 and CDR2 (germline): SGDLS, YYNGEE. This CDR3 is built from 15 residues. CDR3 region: CASSARDREVETQYF. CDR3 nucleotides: TGTGCCAGCAGCGCCCGGGACAGGGAAGTGGAAACGCAGTATTTT.

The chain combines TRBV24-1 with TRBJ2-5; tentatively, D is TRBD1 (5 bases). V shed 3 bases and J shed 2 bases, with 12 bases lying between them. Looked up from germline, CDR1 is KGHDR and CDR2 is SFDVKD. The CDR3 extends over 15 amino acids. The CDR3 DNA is TGTGCCACCAGTGATATGGTAAAGGGGCAAGAGACCCAGTACTTC. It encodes CATSDMVKGQETQYF.

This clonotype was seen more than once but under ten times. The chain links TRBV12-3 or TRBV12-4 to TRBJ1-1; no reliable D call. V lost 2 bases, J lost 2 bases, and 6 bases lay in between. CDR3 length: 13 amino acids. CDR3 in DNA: TGTGCCAGCAGTTTAACCCTTAACACTGAAGCTTTCTTT. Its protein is CASSLTLNTEAFF.

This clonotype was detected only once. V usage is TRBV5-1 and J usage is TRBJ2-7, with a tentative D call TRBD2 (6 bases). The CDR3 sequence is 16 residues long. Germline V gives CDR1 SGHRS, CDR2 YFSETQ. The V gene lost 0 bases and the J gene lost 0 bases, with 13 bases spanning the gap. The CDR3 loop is CASSLATGGVSYEQYF. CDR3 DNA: TGCGCCAGCAGCTTGGCCACGGGCGGGGTCTCCTACGAGCAGTACTTC.

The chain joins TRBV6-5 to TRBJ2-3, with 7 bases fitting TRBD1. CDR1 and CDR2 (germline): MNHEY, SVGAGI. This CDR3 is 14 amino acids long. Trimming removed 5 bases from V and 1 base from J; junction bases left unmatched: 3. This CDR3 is CASSRQGGTDTQYF. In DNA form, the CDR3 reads TGTGCCAGCAGTCGACAGGGAGGCACAGATACGCAGTATTTT.

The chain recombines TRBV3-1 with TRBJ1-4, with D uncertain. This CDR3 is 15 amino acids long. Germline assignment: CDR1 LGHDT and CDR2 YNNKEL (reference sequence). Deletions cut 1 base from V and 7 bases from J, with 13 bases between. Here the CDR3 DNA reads TGTGCCAGCAGCCAAGTAGGAGGGCTCGGTGAAAAACTGTTTTTT. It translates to CASSQVGGLGEKLFF.

In DNA, the CDR3 is TGCGCCAGCAGCTTTGGGACCTTATCCTACAATGAGCAGTTCTTC. Its translation is CASSFGTLSYNEQFF. The V and J genes are TRBV5-1 and TRBJ2-1; D could derive from TRBD1 or TRBD2 (5 bases each). The V end lost 2 bases, the J end lost 1 base, and 10 bases lay between the germline ends. The CDR3 covers 15 residues. Germline CDR1 and CDR2: SGHRS and YFSETQ.

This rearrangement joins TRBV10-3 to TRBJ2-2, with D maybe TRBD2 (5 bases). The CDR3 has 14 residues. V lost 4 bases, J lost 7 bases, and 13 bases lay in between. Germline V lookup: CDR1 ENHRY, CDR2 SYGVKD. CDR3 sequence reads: CAISARETDGELFF. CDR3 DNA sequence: TGTGCCATCAGTGCCCGGGAAACGGACGGGGAGCTGTTTTTT.

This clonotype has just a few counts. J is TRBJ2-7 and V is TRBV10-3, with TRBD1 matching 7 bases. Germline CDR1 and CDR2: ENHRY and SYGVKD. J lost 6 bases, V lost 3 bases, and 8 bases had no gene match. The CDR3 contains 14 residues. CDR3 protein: CAISEDRDVGEQYF. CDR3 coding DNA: TGTGCCATCAGTGAAGACAGGGATGTAGGCGAGCAGTACTTC.

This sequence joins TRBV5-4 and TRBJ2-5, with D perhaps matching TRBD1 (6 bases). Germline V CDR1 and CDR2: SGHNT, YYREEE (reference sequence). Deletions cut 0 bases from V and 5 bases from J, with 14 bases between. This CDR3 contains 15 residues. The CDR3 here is CASSLAGQGLETQYF. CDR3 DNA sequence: TGTGCCAGCAGCTTGGCAGGGCAGGGGCTGGAGACCCAGTACTTC.

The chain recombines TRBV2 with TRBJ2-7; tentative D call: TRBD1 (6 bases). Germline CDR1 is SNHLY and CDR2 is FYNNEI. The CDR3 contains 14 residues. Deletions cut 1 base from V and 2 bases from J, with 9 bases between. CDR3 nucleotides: TGTGCCAGCAGTGAAGGGACAGAACCCTACGAGCAGTACTTC. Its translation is CASSEGTEPYEQYF.

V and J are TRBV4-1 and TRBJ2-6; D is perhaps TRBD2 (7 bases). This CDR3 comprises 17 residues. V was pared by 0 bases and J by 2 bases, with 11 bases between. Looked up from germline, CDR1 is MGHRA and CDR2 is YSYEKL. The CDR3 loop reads CASSQERGGTGANVLTF. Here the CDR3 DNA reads TGCGCCAGCAGCCAAGAGAGGGGGGGGACTGGGGCCAACGTCCTGACTTTC.

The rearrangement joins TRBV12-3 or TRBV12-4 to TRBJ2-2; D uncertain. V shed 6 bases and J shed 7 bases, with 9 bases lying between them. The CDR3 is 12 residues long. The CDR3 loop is CASRSGGGELFF. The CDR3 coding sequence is TGTGCCAGCAGGTCTGGTGGCGGGGAGCTGTTTTTT.

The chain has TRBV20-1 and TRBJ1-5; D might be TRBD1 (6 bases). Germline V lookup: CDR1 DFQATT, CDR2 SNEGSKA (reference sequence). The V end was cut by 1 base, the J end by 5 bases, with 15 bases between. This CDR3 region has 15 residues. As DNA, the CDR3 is TGCAGTGCTAGAGGGGATGGGACAACATATCAGCCCCAGCATTTT. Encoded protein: CSARGDGTTYQPQHF.

CDR3 DNA sequence: TGTGCCAGCAGTGTATCGAGCGCGCCCGGGGCAGATACGCAGTATTTT. Its protein is CASSVSSAPGADTQYF. J is TRBJ2-3 and V is TRBV2; a possible D gene is TRBD2 (5 bases). The CDR3 covers 16 residues. V shed 4 bases and J shed 4 bases, with 18 bases lying between them. In germline, CDR1 is SNHLY, CDR2 FYNNEI.

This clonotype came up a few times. Here the CDR3 DNA reads TGTGCCAGCAACCGTGCCGGGGATAGCAATCAGCCCCAGCATTTT. Protein sequence: CASNRAGDSNQPQHF. The rearrangement joins TRBV4-2 to TRBJ1-5; D unclear. V dropped 7 bases and J dropped 0 bases, with 13 bases sitting between them. The CDR3 is 15 residues long. Germline values: CDR1 LGHNA, CDR2 YNFKEQ.

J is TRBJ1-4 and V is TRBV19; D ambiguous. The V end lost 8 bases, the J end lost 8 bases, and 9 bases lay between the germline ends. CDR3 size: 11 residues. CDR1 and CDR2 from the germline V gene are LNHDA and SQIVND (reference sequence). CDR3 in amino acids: CASRSGEKLFF. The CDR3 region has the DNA TGTGCCAGTCGATCGGGCGAAAAACTGTTTTTT.

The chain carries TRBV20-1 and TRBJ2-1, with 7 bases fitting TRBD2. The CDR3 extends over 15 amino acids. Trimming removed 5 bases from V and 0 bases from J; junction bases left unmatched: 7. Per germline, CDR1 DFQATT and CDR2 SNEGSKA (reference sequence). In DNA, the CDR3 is TGCAGTGCTCCCCTCCTAGCGGCCTCCTACAATGAGCAGTTCTTC. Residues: CSAPLLAASYNEQFF.

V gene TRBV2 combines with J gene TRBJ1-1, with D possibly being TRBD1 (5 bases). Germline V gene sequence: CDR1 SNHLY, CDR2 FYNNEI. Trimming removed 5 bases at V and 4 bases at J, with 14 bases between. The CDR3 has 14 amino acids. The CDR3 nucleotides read TGTGCCAGCAGTATGGGGAGGGGTCTCACTGAAGCTTTCTTT. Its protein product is CASSMGRGLTEAFF.

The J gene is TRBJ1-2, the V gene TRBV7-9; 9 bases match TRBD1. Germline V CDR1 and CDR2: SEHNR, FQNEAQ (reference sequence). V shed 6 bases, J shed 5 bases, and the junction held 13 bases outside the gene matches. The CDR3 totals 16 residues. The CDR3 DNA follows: TGTGCCAGCAGGCCCTCCCCGGGACAGGGTAAATATGGCTACACCTTC. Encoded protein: CASRPSPGQGKYGYTF.

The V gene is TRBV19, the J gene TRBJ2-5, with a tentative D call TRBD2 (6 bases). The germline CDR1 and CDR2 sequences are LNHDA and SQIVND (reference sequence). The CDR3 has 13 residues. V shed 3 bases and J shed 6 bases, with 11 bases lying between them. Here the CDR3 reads CASSMEGGQTQYF. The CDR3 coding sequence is TGTGCCAGTAGTATGGAGGGTGGACAGACCCAGTACTTC.

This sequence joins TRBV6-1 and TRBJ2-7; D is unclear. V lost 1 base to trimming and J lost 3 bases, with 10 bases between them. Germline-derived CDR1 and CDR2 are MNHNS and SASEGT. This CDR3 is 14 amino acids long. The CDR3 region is CASSEEGFIYEQYF. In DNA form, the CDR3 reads TGTGCCAGCAGTGAAGAAGGGTTCATCTACGAGCAGTACTTC.

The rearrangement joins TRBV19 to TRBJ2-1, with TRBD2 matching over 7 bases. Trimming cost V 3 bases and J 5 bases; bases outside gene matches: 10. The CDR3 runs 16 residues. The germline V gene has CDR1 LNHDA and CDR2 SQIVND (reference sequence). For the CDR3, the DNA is TGTGCCAGTAGTATTCTAGGACTAGAGAGTAACAATGAGCAGTTCTTC. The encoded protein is CASSILGLESNNEQFF.